Below are 7 T cell receptor beta chains sequenced from a single sample in a study of blood T cell repertoires in COVID-19. The assay was immunoSEQ multiplex PCR, and TCRdb's table has in-frame clones only and misses some. The table has about 150,000 clones, 84% seen once. Source material: peripheral blood. These receptors originate from a man in his 70s with acute or convalescent COVID-19.

The chain employs TRBV6-5 and TRBJ1-5; TRBD1 might be the D (5 bases). CDR1 is MNHEY and CDR2 is SVGAGI in the germline V gene. The V end lost 6 bases, the J end lost 5 bases, and 14 bases lay between the germline ends. This CDR3 spans 14 amino acids. The CDR3 nucleotides read TGTGCCAGCAGACGGGGGGTAGGGGATCAGCCCCAGCATTTT. Translating it yields CASRRGVGDQPQHF.

This clone was observed once. V usage is TRBV9 and J usage is TRBJ1-4; D is undetermined. Germline CDR1 is SGDLS and CDR2 is YYNGEE. Trimming shortened V by 4 bases and J by 7 bases, and 17 bases separated the two germline ends. CDR3 size: 15 residues. The CDR3 spells CASSSLTGESEKLFF. DNA of the CDR3: TGTGCCAGCAGCTCTTTGACGGGAGAGAGTGAAAAACTGTTTTTT. Based on the CDR3 plus reference TRBV9 and TRBJ1-4, the full variable domain is DSGVTQTPKHLITATGQRVTLRCSPRSGDLSVYWYQQSLDQGLQFLIQYYNGEERAKGNILERFSAQQFPDLHSELNLSSLELGDSALYFCASSSLTGESEKLFFGSGTQLSVL.

V and J are TRBV29-1 and TRBJ1-4; tentatively, D is TRBD1 (5 bases). Trimming cost V 4 bases and J 8 bases, with 14 bases left between them. This CDR3 comprises 13 residues. Germline-derived CDR1 and CDR2 are SQVTM and ANQGSEA. CDR3 residues: CSVGIGVYEKLFF. DNA for the CDR3: TGCAGCGTTGGAATAGGGGTCTACGAAAAACTGTTTTTT.

The V gene is TRBV5-1, the J gene TRBJ1-2; 10 bases match TRBD1. The J segment lost 8 bases and the V segment lost 4 bases, leaving 8 bases of the junction unmatched. This CDR3 spans 14 amino acids. Germline values: CDR1 SGHRS, CDR2 YFSETQ. Written as DNA, the CDR3 is TGCGCCAGCAGCAGGCCGGACAGGGGGTACGGCTACACCTTC. It codes for CASSRPDRGYGYTF. The full variable domain, in which reference TRBV5-1 and TRBJ1-2 provide the parts outside the CDR3, is KAGVTQTPRYLIKTRGQQVTLSCSPISGHRSVSWYQQTPGQGLQFLFEYFSETQRNKGNFPGRFSGRQFSNSRSEMNVSTLELGDSALYLCASSRPDRGYGYTFGSGTRLTVV.

The CDR3: CASSSRDGGTEAFF. The CDR3, as DNA: TGTGCCAGTAGTAGCAGGGATGGTGGGACTGAAGCTTTCTTT. This chain uses TRBV19 with TRBJ1-1, with a weak D call TRBD1 (5 bases). The CDR3 is 14 amino acids. From germline, CDR1 is LNHDA and CDR2 SQIVND (reference sequence). V lost 4 bases to trimming and J lost 5 bases, with 14 bases between them. Full variable domain (missing parts from reference TRBV19 and TRBJ1-1): DGGITQSPKYLFRKEGQNVTLSCEQNLNHDAMYWYRQDPGQGLRLIYYSQIVNDFQKGDIAEGYSVSREKKESFPLTVTSAQKNPTAFYLCASSSRDGGTEAFFGQGTRLTVV.

This chain joins TRBV6-6 and TRBJ2-3; D is perhaps TRBD2 (5 bases). V was cut by 7 bases and J by 8 bases, with 22 bases left in between. The CDR3 covers 15 residues. Germline lookup yields CDR1 MNHNY and CDR2 SVGAGI (reference sequence). The CDR3 protein is CASTARVPKSGTQYF. CDR3 coding DNA: TGTGCCAGCACCGCGAGGGTCCCGAAGAGTGGTACGCAGTATTTT.

J is TRBJ1-1 and V is TRBV27, with D hard to call. Germline CDR1 MNHEY, CDR2 SMNVEV (reference sequence). The CDR3 spans 13 residues. V was cut by 3 bases and J by 2 bases, with 7 bases left in between. Here the CDR3 DNA reads TGTGCCAGCAGTTTGAGCGATAACACTGAAGCTTTCTTT. It yields the protein CASSLSDNTEAFF.